These 4 T cell receptor beta chains came from one sample sequenced in a study of CD8 T cells in ankylosing spondylitis. The antigens these receptors bind are not known. Findings of the study overall: About 8 highly homologous variants formed a TCR beta motif that appeared characteristic of ankylosing spondylitis blood.

TCRdb re-derived calls from the 5' RACE reads in MiXCR, one entry per CDR3 protein. The table includes some 840,000 distinct CDR3 sequences, about 12% detected once. The source material was blood, either unsorted or a sorted T cell fraction (not recorded which). All receptors come from a male donor with ankylosing spondylitis.

This clonotype showed up many times. The chain is built from TRBV20-1 and TRBJ1-1; D remains unclear. Trimming left V 3 bases short and J 7 bases short, with 12 bases between. Germline CDR1 reads DFQATT; CDR2 reads SNEGSKA (reference sequence). This CDR3 has 12 residues. Here the CDR3 DNA reads TGCAGTGCTAGGGTGGCGGATTTTGAAGCTTTCTTT. Translated: CSARVADFEAFF.

The chain joins TRBV7-2 to TRBJ2-7, with a possible D match to TRBD1 (5 bases). Germline lookup yields CDR1 SGHTA and CDR2 FQGNSA. The CDR3 totals 16 residues. V gave up 5 bases and J gave up 2 bases, with 19 bases separating them. This CDR3 is CASSPQDLLRTYEQYF. DNA for the CDR3: TGTGCCAGCAGCCCACAGGACCTCCTGCGGACCTACGAGCAGTACTTC.

There are a few counts of this clonotype. The chain joins TRBV6-1 to TRBJ1-5, with TRBD1 as a possible D gene (5 bases). V lost 5 bases, J lost 1 base, and 15 bases lay in between. The CDR3 is made up of 16 amino acids. The germline CDR1 and CDR2 sequences are MNHNS and SASEGT. CDR3 loop: CASSLLPRGSNQPQHF. Here the CDR3 DNA reads TGTGCCAGCAGTCTTCTACCTAGGGGAAGCAATCAGCCCCAGCATTTT.

This clonotype was observed at least ten times. One end of the junction varies from germline; a read error may be responsible. The CDR3 spells CASSLAGLNTEAFF. CDR3 coding DNA: TGCGCCAGCAGCTTGGCGGGGCTGAACACTGAAGCTTTCTTT. V is TRBV7-2 and J is TRBJ1-1; possibly TRBD1 for D (5 bases). The CDR3 has 14 amino acids. Per the germline V gene, CDR1 is SGHTA and CDR2 is FQGNSA. Full variable domain (rest looked up from reference TRBV7-2 and TRBJ1-1): GAGVSQSPSNKVTEKGKDVELRCDPISGHTALYWYRQSLGQGLEFLIYFQGNSAPDKSGLPSDRFSAERTGGSVSTLTIQRTQQEDSAVYLCASSLAGLNTEAFFGQGTRLTVV.